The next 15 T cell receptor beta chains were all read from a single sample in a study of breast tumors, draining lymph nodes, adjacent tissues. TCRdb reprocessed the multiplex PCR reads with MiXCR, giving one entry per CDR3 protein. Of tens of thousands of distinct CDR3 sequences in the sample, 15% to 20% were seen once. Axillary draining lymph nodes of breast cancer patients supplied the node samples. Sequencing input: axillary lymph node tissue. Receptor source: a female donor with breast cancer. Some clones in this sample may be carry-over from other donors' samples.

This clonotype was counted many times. In DNA, the CDR3 is TGTGCCAGCAGCTTGGGCGAGTCCCCACTCGAGCAGTACTTC. Protein product: CASSLGESPLEQYF. V is TRBV5-4 and J is TRBJ2-7; D remains ambiguous. Trimming removed 0 bases from V and 6 bases from J, with 13 bases in between. The CDR3 runs to 14 residues. CDR1 SGHNT and CDR2 YYREEE come from the germline V gene (reference sequence).

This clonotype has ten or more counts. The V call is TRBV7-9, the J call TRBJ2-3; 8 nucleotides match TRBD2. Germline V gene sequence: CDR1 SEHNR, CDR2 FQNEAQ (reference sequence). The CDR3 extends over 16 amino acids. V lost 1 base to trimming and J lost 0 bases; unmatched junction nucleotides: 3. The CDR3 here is CASSLGVAGSTDTQYF. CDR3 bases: TGTGCCAGCAGCTTAGGAGTAGCGGGAAGCACAGATACGCAGTATTTT. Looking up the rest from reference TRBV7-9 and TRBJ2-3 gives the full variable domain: DTGVSQNPRHKITKRGQNVTFRCDPISEHNRLYWYRQTLGQGPEFLTYFQNEAQLEKSRLLSDRFSAERPKGSFSTLEIQRTEQGDSAMYLCASSLGVAGSTDTQYFGPGTRLTVL.

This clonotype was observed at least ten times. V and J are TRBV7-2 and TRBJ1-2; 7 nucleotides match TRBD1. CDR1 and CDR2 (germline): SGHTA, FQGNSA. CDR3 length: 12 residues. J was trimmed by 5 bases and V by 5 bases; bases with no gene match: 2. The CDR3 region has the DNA TGTGCCAGCAGCAGGGACAGTTATGGCTACACCTTC. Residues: CASSRDSYGYTF.

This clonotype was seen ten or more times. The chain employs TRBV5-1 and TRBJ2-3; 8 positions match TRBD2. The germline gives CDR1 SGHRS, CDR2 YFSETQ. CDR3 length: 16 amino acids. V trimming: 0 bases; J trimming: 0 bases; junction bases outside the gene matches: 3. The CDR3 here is CASSLGLATSTDTQYF. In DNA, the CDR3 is TGCGCCAGCAGCTTGGGACTAGCGACGAGCACAGATACGCAGTATTTT.

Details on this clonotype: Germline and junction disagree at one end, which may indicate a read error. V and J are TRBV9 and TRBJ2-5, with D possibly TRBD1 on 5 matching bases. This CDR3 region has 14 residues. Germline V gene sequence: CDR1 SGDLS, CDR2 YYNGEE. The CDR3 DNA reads TGTGCCAGCAGCCCCCGGCAGGGTGGAGAGACCCAGCACTTC. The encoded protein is CASSPRQGGETQHF.

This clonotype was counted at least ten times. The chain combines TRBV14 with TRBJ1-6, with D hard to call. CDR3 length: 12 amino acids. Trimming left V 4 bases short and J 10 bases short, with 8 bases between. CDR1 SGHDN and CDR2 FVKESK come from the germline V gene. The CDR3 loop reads CASSRSGSPLHF. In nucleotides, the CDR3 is TGTGCCAGCAGCCGGAGCGGATCACCCCTCCACTTT.

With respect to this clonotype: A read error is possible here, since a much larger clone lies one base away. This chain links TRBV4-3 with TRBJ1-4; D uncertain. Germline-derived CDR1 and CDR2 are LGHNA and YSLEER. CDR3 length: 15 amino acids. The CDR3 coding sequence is TGCACCAGCAGCCAAGAGGCTGCAACTAATGAAAAACTGTTTTTT. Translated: CTSSQEAATNEKLFF.

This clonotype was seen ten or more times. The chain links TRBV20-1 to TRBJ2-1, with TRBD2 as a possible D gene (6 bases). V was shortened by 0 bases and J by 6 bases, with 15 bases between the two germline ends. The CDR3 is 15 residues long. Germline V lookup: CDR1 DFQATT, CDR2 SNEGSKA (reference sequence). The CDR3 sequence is CSARDQRLGPNEQFF. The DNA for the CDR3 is TGCAGTGCTAGAGATCAGAGACTAGGCCCCAATGAGCAGTTCTTC.

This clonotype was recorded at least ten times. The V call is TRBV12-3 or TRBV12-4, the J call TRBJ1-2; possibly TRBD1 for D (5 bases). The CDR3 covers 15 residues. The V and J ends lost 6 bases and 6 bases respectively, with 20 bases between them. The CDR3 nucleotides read TGTGCCAGCAGGCCCCGGGACGGCAGGGTGGATGGCTACACCTTC. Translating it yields CASRPRDGRVDGYTF.

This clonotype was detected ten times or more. The CDR3 is CASRTPGLHEQYF. CDR3 DNA sequence: TGTGCCAGCAGAACCCCAGGGCTACACGAGCAGTACTTC. The chain combines TRBV6-2 or TRBV6-3 with TRBJ2-7, with D tentatively TRBD1 (5 bases). With 6 bases removed from V and 5 bases from J, the gap between germline ends came to 14 bases. Germline assignment: CDR1 MNHEY and CDR2 SVGEGT. The CDR3 runs to 13 residues.

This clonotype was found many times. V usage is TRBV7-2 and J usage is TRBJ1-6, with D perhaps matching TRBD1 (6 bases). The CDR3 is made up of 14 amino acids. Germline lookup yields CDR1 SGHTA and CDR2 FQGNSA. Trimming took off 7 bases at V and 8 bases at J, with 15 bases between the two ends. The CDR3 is CASTPGGADSPLHF. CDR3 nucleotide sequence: TGTGCCAGCACCCCGGGGGGGGCCGATTCACCCCTCCACTTT.

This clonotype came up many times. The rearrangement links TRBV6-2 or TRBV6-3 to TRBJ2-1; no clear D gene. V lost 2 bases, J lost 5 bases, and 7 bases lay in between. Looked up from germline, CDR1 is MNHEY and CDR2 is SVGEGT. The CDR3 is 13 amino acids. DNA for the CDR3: TGTGCCAGCAGTTACCCAATTAACAATGAGCAGTTCTTC. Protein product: CASSYPINNEQFF.

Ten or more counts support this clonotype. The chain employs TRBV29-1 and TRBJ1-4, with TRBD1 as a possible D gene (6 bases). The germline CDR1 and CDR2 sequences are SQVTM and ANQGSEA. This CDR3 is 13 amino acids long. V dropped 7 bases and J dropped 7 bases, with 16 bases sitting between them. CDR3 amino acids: CSGWTEGTEKLFF. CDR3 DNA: TGCAGCGGGTGGACAGAGGGCACTGAAAAACTGTTTTTT.

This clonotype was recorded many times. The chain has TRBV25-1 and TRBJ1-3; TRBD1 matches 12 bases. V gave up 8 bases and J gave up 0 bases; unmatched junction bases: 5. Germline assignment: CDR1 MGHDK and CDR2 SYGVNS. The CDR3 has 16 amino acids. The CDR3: CASEGTGGNSGNTIYF. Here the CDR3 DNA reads TGTGCCAGCGAAGGGACAGGGGGCAACTCTGGAAACACCATATATTTT. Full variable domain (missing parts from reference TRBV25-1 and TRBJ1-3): EADIYQTPRYLVIGTGKKITLECSQTMGHDKMYWYQQDPGMELHLIHYSYGVNSTEKGDLSSESTVSRIRTEHFPLTLESARPSHTSQYLCASEGTGGNSGNTIYFGEGSWLTVV.

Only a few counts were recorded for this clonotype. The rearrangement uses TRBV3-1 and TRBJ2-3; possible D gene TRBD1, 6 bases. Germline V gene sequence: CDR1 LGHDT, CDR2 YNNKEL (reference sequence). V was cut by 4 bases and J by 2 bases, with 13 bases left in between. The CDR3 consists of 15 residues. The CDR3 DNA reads TGTGCCAGCAGCCGGTGGGACACCTACACAGATACGCAGTATTTT. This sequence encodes CASSRWDTYTDTQYF.